These T cell receptor beta chains were read from a single sample in a study of cytomegalovirus exposure and HLA in healthy donors. Assay used: immunoSEQ multiplex PCR; TCRdb lists only in-frame clones, some missing. Found here are 90,000 or so clones, about two thirds of them singletons; the top ten hold over 5%. Sequences were obtained from PBMCs. The origin of the receptors is a boy aged 5-17 years in good health and CMV-seropositive. Each CDR3 is given with its conserved first and last residue. The D gene is left open where the match is weak. Rows give clone size only sometimes, using once, few, many, or a class for an expanded clone.

J,size,V,D,length,DNA,CDR3
TRBJ2-5,.,TRBV12-5,.,13,TGTGCTAGTGGTCCTCGCGGGGAAGAGACCCAGTACTTC,CASGPRGEETQYF
TRBJ1-1,.,TRBV5-1,.,14,TGCGCCAGCAGCTTGGCCGGGGGGAACACTGAAGCTTTCTTT,CASSLAGGNTEAFF
TRBJ1-2,.,TRBV6-1,TRBD1,14,TGTGCCAGCAGTGAGGGACAGGGCCTGAAGGGCTACACCTTC,CASSEGQGLKGYTF
TRBJ2-2,.,TRBV27,.,15,TGTGCCAGCAGTTTCGGCAGGGTTGGCACCGGGGAGCTGTTTTTT,CASSFGRVGTGELFF
TRBJ2-3,few,TRBV13,.,14,TGTGCCAGCAGCTCCTTCATCAGGACAGATACGCAGTATTTT,CASSSFIRTDTQYF
TRBJ2-1,.,TRBV4-1,TRBD2,15,TGCGCCAGCAGCCTGTTCGGGGGGGCCGAGAATGAGCAGTTCTTC,CASSLFGGAENEQFF
TRBJ2-1,.,TRBV30,TRBD2,14,TGTGCCTGGAGCGAACTAGCGGCCTACAATGAGCAGTTCTTC,CAWSELAAYNEQFF
TRBJ2-3,.,TRBV7-3,TRBD2,16,TGTGCCAGCAGCGTACGTCCTAGCGGGGTCGGAGATACGCAGTATTTT,CASSVRPSGVGDTQYF
TRBJ1-2,.,TRBV6-1,TRBD1,13,TGTGCCAGCAGTGAAGGGGGACAGAGTAACTACACCTTC,CASSEGGQSNYTF
TRBJ2-7,few,TRBV27,TRBD1,15,TGTGCCAGCAGTTTAATCGGGACAGCCATCTACGAGCAGTACTTC,CASSLIGTAIYEQYF
TRBJ1-2,.,TRBV7-8,.,16,TGTGCCAGCAGCACGCGACCGACAGGTCCCGTCGGGGGCTACACCTTC,CASSTRPTGPVGGYTF
TRBJ1-1,.,TRBV6-5,TRBD1,14,TGTGCCAGCAGCCAGGGACAGGTTAGCACTGAAGCTTTCTTT,CASSQGQVSTEAFF
TRBJ1-4,.,TRBV5-5,TRBD1,13,TGTGCCAGTCTAACAGGGGAGTGGGAAAAACTGTTTTTT,CASLTGEWEKLFF
TRBJ1-1,.,TRBV28,.,11,TGTGCCAGCAGCCTTACAGGAAAAGCTTTCTTT,CASSLTGKAFF
TRBJ2-2,.,TRBV5-1,.,14,TGCGCCAGCAGCTTCCCGGGGAGCACCGGGGAGCTGTTTTTT,CASSFPGSTGELFF
TRBJ2-3,.,TRBV2,.,11,TGTGCCAGCAGTTACACAGATACGCAGTATTTT,CASSYTDTQYF
TRBJ1-2,few,TRBV18,TRBD1,16,TGTGCCAGCTCTCCTGTTTCAGGGCAGGGGGCCCGCGGCTACACCTTC,CASSPVSGQGARGYTF
TRBJ2-1,.,TRBV27,TRBD2,14,TGTGCCAGTTTCCGGGAGGCCCCTTACAATGAGCAGTTCTTC,CASFREAPYNEQFF
TRBJ2-7,.,TRBV7-8,TRBD1,15,TGTGCCAGCAGCTCTCCGGGACAGGGGGCCTACGAGCAGTACTTC,CASSSPGQGAYEQYF
TRBJ2-5,.,TRBV6-5,TRBD2,13,TGTGCCAGTCGAACTAGCGGGCAAGAGACCCAGTACTTC,CASRTSGQETQYF
TRBJ2-7,once,TRBV7-2,.,13,TGTGCCAGCAGCCAGACTAGTTTCCGCGAGCAGTACTTC,CASSQTSFREQYF
TRBJ1-1,few,TRBV5-4,.,15,TGTGCCAGCAGCTTGGGGCAGGGGTTAGGGACTGAAGCTTTCTTT,CASSLGQGLGTEAFF
TRBJ2-7,.,TRBV7-6,TRBD2,15,TGTGCCAGCAGCTTAAGGACTAGCGGGAGCAACGAGCAGTACTTC,CASSLRTSGSNEQYF
TRBJ1-3,few,TRBV6-5,.,15,TGTGCCAGCGGATTACAGGGAGTCTCTGGAAACACCATATATTTT,CASGLQGVSGNTIYF
TRBJ2-6,.,TRBV5-4,.,15,TGTGCCAGCAGCCCTGACAGACCTGGGGCCAACGTCCTGACTTTC,CASSPDRPGANVLTF
TRBJ1-2,.,TRBV7-8,TRBD1,16,TGTGCCAGCAGCCCAATTACAGGGGTGGATAGCTATGGCTACCCCTTC,CASSPITGVDSYGYPF
TRBJ2-1,.,TRBV2,.,17,TGTGCCAGCAGTGAAGAGTTCTGGGGAGCCTCCTACAATGAGCAGTTCTTC,CASSEEFWGASYNEQFF
TRBJ1-2,.,TRBV7-2,.,15,TGTGCCAGCAGCTTCGGACAAGGCCTCCGCTATGGCTACACCTTC,CASSFGQGLRYGYTF
TRBJ1-1,.,TRBV19,.,13,TGTGCCAGTAGTATTGGGGGGAGGGGTGAAGCTTTCTTT,CASSIGGRGEAFF
TRBJ2-7,.,TRBV6-5,TRBD1,15,TGTGCCAGCAGTTACGCCGGGACAGGCATCTACGAGCAGTACTTC,CASSYAGTGIYEQYF
TRBJ1-1,.,TRBV23-1,.,13,TGCGCCACCCCACCCGGGACAAACACTGAAGCTTTCTTT,CATPPGTNTEAFF
TRBJ2-3,few,TRBV29-1,TRBD2,14,TGCAGCGTGACGGGCGGGGGTCTGACAGATACGCAGTATTTT,CSVTGGGLTDTQYF
TRBJ2-3,few,TRBV5-1,.,13,TGCGCCAGCAGCTTCCGGGACACAGATACGCAGTATTTT,CASSFRDTDTQYF
TRBJ1-1,.,TRBV6-5,.,14,TGTGCCAGCAGTTATGGGGGAGGGAACACTGAAGCTTTCTTT,CASSYGGGNTEAFF